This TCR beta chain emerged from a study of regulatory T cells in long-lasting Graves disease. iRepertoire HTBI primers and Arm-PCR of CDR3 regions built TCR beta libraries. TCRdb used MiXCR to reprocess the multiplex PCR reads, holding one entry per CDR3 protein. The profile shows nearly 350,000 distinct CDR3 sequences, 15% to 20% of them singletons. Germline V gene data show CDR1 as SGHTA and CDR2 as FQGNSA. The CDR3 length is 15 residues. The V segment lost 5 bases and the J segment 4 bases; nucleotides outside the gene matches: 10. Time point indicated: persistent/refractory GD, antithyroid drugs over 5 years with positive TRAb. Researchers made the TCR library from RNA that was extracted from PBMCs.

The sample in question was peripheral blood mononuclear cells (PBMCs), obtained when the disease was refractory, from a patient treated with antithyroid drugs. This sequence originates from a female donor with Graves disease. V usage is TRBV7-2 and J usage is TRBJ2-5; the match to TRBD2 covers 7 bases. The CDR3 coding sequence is TGTGCCAGCAGCCTGAATTGGGGGGGGGGAGAGACCCAGTACTTC. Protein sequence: CASSLNWGGGETQYF. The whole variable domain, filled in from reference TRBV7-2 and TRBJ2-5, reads GAGVSQSPSNKVTEKGKDVELRCDPISGHTALYWYRQSLGQGLEFLIYFQGNSAPDKSGLPSDRFSAERTGGSVSTLTIQRTQQEDSAVYLCASSLNWGGGETQYFGPGTRLLVL.